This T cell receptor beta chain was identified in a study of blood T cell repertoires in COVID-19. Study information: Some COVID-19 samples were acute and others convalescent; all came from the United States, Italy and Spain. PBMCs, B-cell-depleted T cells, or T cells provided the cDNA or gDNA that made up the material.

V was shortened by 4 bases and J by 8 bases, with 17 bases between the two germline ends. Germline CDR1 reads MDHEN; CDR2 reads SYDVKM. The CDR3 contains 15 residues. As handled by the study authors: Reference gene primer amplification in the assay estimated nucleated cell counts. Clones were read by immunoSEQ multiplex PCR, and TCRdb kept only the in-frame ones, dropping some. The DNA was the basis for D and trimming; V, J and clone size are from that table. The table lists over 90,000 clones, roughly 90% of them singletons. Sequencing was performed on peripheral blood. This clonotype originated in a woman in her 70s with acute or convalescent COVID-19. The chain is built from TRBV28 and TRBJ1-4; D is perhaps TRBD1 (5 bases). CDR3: CASSSSGKGGEKLFF. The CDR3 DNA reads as TGTGCCAGCAGTTCTTCAGGGAAGGGAGGGGAAAAACTGTTTTTT.